Each of the 14 T cell receptor beta chains below was sequenced from the same sample in a study of cytomegalovirus exposure and HLA in healthy donors. Data came from immunoSEQ multiplex PCR; TCRdb stores just in-frame clones and leaves some out. The table shows 100,000 to 150,000 clones, with roughly nine tenths occurring only once. Sequenced sample: PBMCs. These TCRs come from a woman aged 18-35 years in good health and CMV-seronegative.

The chain carries TRBV27 and TRBJ2-7; D perhaps matches TRBD1 (6 bases). Trimming took 3 bases from V and 0 from J, leaving 15 bases between them. The CDR3 sequence is 16 residues long. CDR1 MNHEY and CDR2 SMNVEV come from the germline V gene (reference sequence). The CDR3 sequence: CASSFAGQGISYEQYF. CDR3 DNA sequence: TGTGCCAGCAGTTTTGCGGGTCAGGGGATCTCCTACGAGCAGTACTTC.

This clone is a singleton in its sample. The chain combines TRBV7-6 with TRBJ2-7; 7 bases agree with TRBD2. CDR1 SGHVS and CDR2 FNYEAQ come from the germline V gene. V lost 1 base to trimming and J lost 3 bases; unmatched junction nucleotides: 3. The CDR3 totals 14 residues. CDR3 nucleotides: TGTGCCAGCAGCTTAGATGAGCGGGGCTACGAGCAGTACTTC. This codes for CASSLDERGYEQYF.

The V and J genes are TRBV5-1 and TRBJ2-3; tentative D call: TRBD2 (6 bases). Germline lookup yields CDR1 SGHRS and CDR2 YFSETQ. The CDR3 has 15 residues. V was pared by 4 bases and J by 0 bases, with 12 bases between. CDR3 in DNA: TGCGCCAGCAGCCTCGGGACTCCCAGCACAGATACGCAGTATTTT. This codes for CASSLGTPSTDTQYF. Together with reference TRBV5-1 and TRBJ2-3, the CDR3 gives the full variable domain: KAGVTQTPRYLIKTRGQQVTLSCSPISGHRSVSWYQQTPGQGLQFLFEYFSETQRNKGNFPGRFSGRQFSNSRSEMNVSTLELGDSALYLCASSLGTPSTDTQYFGPGTRLTVL.

This chain connects TRBV4-1 to TRBJ1-4, with 10 bases aligning to TRBD1. The V gene's germline CDR1 is MGHRA and CDR2 YSYEKL. The CDR3 runs 18 residues. The V gene end was trimmed by 4 bases and the J gene end by 7 bases; junction bases not matched to a gene: 15. CDR3 protein: CASSPAGTGVLAAEKLFF. The DNA of the CDR3 is TGCGCCAGCAGCCCGGCCGGGACAGGGGTCCTAGCTGCTGAAAAACTGTTTTTT.

J is TRBJ1-1 and V is TRBV19; D is perhaps TRBD1 (5 bases). The germline V gene encodes CDR1 LNHDA and CDR2 SQIVND (reference sequence). The CDR3 extends over 13 amino acids. The ends were cut back, 8 bases at V and 1 base at J, with 11 bases in the middle. The CDR3, as DNA: TGTGCCAGTCGCTTAGGGGAGAACACTGAAGCTTTCTTT. Protein sequence: CASRLGENTEAFF.

For this clone: A much larger clone lies a single base off, so this may be a read error. The chain uses TRBV6-1 and TRBJ1-3; maybe TRBD1 (6 bases). The V gene lost 8 bases and the J gene lost 0 bases, with 8 bases spanning the gap. Germline values: CDR1 MNHNS, CDR2 SASEGT. CDR3 length: 13 residues. The CDR3 loop is CASADSSGNTIYF. CDR3 DNA: TGTGCCAGCGCGGACAGCTCTGGAAACACCATATATTTT.

This clone was observed once. The V call is TRBV28, the J call TRBJ2-7, with unresolved D. The CDR3 is 12 amino acids. Per germline, CDR1 MDHEN and CDR2 SYDVKM. V was clipped by 4 bases and J by 4 bases, with 8 bases between them. CDR3 residues: CASSSSPYEQYF. The CDR3 bases are TGTGCCAGCAGTTCCTCCCCGTACGAGCAGTACTTC.

The gene calls are TRBV6-6 and TRBJ1-5; no reliable D call. The germline V gene encodes CDR1 MNHNY and CDR2 SVGAGI (reference sequence). This CDR3 has 14 residues. V lost 10 bases to trimming and J lost 6 bases, with 19 bases between them. The chain's CDR3 is CATVAGLSGQPQHF. The CDR3 DNA reads as TGTGCCACCGTGGCGGGTCTCTCGGGTCAGCCCCAGCATTTT.

The gene calls are TRBV7-5 and TRBJ2-7; the listed D gene, TRBD2, was not tested against the DNA. TRBV7-5 is termed a pseudogene. The CDR3 length is 12 residues. DNA of the CDR3: TGTGTCAGAAGCGGGGGGTCCTACGAGCAGTACGTC. Amino acid sequence: CVRSGGSYEQYV.

The rearrangement joins TRBV6-1 to TRBJ2-1; D might be TRBD2 (6 bases). V was pared by 11 bases and J by 2 bases, with 16 bases between. The CDR3 has 14 amino acids. Germline V CDR1 and CDR2: MNHNS, SASEGT. The CDR3 region is CALGGGITYNEQFF. DNA for the CDR3: TGTGCCCTGGGGGGTGGCATAACCTACAATGAGCAGTTCTTC.

The chain links TRBV28 to TRBJ2-1; perhaps TRBD2 as D (5 bases). V shed 3 bases and J shed 1 base, with 10 bases lying between them. This CDR3 contains 15 residues. Germline V lookup: CDR1 MDHEN, CDR2 SYDVKM. In DNA form, the CDR3 reads TGTGCCAGCAGTTTCCCAGCGGCGTCCTACAATGAGCAGTTCTTC. Its translation: CASSFPAASYNEQFF. Combining the CDR3 with reference TRBV28 and TRBJ2-1 gives the whole variable domain DVKVTQSSRYLVKRTGEKVFLECVQDMDHENMFWYRQDPGLGLRLIYFSYDVKMKEKGDIPEGYSVSREKKERFSLILESASTNQTSMYLCASSFPAASYNEQFFGPGTRLTVL.

This clone was picked up a small number of times. The CDR3 coding sequence is TGTGCCTGGAGTCTAGCTTTAAACACTGAAGCTTTCTTT. It encodes CAWSLALNTEAFF. The V and J genes are TRBV30 and TRBJ1-1; no clear D. The CDR3 consists of 13 residues. Trimming shortened V by 2 bases and J by 2 bases, and 9 bases separated the two germline ends. Germline CDR1 and CDR2: GTSNPN and SVGIG (reference sequence).

The chain joins TRBV27 to TRBJ2-3, with D hard to call. This CDR3 has 13 amino acids. Germline assignment: CDR1 MNHEY and CDR2 SMNVEV (reference sequence). The V gene lost 6 bases and the J gene lost 0 bases, with 7 bases spanning the gap. DNA for the CDR3: TGTGCCAGCAGGTTCCAAAGCACAGATACGCAGTATTTT. Amino acids: CASRFQSTDTQYF.

As DNA, the CDR3 is TGTGCCAGCAGTTTATCTGGCTTTTCCTACGAGCAGTACTTC. This translates into CASSLSGFSYEQYF. V and J are TRBV28 and TRBJ2-7; D call uncertain. The V gene's germline CDR1 is MDHEN and CDR2 SYDVKM. The CDR3 has 14 residues. Trimming stripped 1 base from V and 1 base from J, with 8 bases between. Complete variable domain (other parts from reference TRBV28 and TRBJ2-7): DVKVTQSSRYLVKRTGEKVFLECVQDMDHENMFWYRQDPGLGLRLIYFSYDVKMKEKGDIPEGYSVSREKKERFSLILESASTNQTSMYLCASSLSGFSYEQYFGPGTRLTVT.